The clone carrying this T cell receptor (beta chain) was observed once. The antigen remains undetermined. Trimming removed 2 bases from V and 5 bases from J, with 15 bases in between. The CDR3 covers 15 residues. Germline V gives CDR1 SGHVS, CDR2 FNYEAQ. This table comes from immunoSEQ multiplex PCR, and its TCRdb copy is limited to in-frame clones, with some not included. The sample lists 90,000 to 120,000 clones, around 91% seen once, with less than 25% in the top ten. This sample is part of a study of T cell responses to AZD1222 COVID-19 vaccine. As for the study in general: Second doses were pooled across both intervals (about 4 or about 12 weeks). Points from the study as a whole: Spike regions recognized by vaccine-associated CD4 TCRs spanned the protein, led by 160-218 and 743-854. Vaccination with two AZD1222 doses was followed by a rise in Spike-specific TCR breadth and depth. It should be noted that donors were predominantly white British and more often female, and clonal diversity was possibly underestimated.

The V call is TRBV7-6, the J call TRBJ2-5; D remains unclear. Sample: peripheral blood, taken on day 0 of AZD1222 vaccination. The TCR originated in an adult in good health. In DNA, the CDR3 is TGTGCCAGCAGCTTATTAAGGGTTTCCGGGGAGACCCAGTACTTC. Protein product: CASSLLRVSGETQYF.